The following is a TCR beta chain sequence with its context. CDR1 and CDR2 from the germline V gene are SNHLY and FYNNEI. The germline V and J ends were trimmed by 3 bases and 6 bases, with 12 bases remaining between them. CDR3 size: 14 residues. Here immunoSEQ multiplex PCR was the method, and the copy in TCRdb shows in-frame clones only, minus some. The sample lists approximately 40,000 clones; around four fifths were seen once. This sample was taken from a study of control samples from healthy donors and cancer patients. The chain recombines TRBV2 with TRBJ1-5; D possibly corresponds to TRBD1 (5 bases). The clonotype comes from an older woman with lung cancer. Sequenced input: PBMCs. CDR3 DNA sequence: TGTGCCAGCAGTGACGAGGGGAATGCTCAGCCCCAGCATTTT. Amino acid sequence: CASSDEGNAQPQHF.